The following is a T cell receptor (beta chain) sequence with its context. Its antigen is still unknown. This sample is part of a study of read filtering for tumor transcriptome and immune sequencing. Across the whole study: Among patients, roughly 17 were male and around 14 female, aged about 40 to 90 (mean approximately 62). Per sample, TCR-region reads ranged about 4.05 to 10.27 million by IR-seq, 85 to 1273 by RNA-seq. Regarding the study as a whole: Single-read clonotypes: about 81.9% of IR-seq clonotypes (about 3.5% of reads), around three quarters of RNA-seq clonotypes (roughly 43% of reads).

This CDR3 has 16 amino acids. The library was built from around 380 ng RNA with molecular barcoded adaptors for alpha/delta and beta/gamma chains. TCRdb processed the reads anew with MiXCR; each CDR3 protein has one entry. Of about 48,000 distinct CDR3 sequences listed, roughly 19% are singletons. Sampling of bone marrow took place during active disease in every patient. This chain joins TRBV21-1 and TRBJ2-6. TRBV21-1 is tagged as a pseudogene. This TCR was sampled from a donor aged 40 or over with multiple myeloma. Sequenced material: a population of CD138-negative cells sorted from bone marrow. The DNA of the CDR3 is TGTGCCAGCAGCCACGCCAGGCGCTCTGGGGCCAACGTCCTGACTTTC. Translated, it gives CASSHARRSGANVLTF.